This T cell receptor beta chain was recovered during a study of metastatic and nonmetastatic thyroid tumors. The wider study: Across blood and tumor or nodule tissue, repertoires from malignant and benign thyroid patients were compared with one another. Notes on the study in general: Malignant thyroid tumors reportedly had TCR beta diversity that was significantly higher than in benign nodules, in blood and tumor.

In its sample, this clone was seen many times. Its specificity is unknown. Via MiXCR, TCRdb re-called the PCR reads. The repertoire holds approximately 84,000 clones, with under 15% as singletons. Germline CDR1 reads MRHNA; CDR2 reads SNTAGT. The J segment lost 11 bases and the V segment lost 2 bases, leaving 7 bases of the junction unmatched. This CDR3 is built from 14 residues. Thyroid surgery was performed in patients who had received no treatment beforehand. This TCR came from a female donor with papillary thyroid cancer or a benign thyroid nodule (not recorded which). Some clones in this sample may be carry-over from other donors' samples. The chain employs TRBV6-4 and TRBJ2-1; 9 bases map to TRBD2. The sequenced sample consisted of blood. The CDR3 here is CASSDQGAGGKQFF. The CDR3 DNA follows: TGTGCCAGCAGTGACCAGGGTGCGGGGGGGAAGCAGTTCTTC.